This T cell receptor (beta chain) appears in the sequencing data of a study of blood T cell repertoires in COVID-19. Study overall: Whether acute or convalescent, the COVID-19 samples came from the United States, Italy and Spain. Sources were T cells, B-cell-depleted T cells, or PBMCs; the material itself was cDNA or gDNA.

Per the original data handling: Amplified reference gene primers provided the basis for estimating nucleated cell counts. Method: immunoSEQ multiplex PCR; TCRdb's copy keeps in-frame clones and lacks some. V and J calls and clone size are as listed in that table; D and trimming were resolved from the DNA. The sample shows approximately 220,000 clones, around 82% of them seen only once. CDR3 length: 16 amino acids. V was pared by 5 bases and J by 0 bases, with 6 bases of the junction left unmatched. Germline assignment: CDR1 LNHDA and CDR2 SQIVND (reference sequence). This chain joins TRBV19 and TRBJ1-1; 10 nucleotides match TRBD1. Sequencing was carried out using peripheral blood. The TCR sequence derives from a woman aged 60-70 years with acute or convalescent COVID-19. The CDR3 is CASSPTGGVLNTEAFF. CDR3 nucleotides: TGTGCCAGTAGTCCGACAGGGGGCGTCCTGAACACTGAAGCTTTCTTT. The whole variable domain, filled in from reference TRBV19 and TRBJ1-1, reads DGGITQSPKYLFRKEGQNVTLSCEQNLNHDAMYWYRQDPGQGLRLIYYSQIVNDFQKGDIAEGYSVSREKKESFPLTVTSAQKNPTAFYLCASSPTGGVLNTEAFFGQGTRLTVV.